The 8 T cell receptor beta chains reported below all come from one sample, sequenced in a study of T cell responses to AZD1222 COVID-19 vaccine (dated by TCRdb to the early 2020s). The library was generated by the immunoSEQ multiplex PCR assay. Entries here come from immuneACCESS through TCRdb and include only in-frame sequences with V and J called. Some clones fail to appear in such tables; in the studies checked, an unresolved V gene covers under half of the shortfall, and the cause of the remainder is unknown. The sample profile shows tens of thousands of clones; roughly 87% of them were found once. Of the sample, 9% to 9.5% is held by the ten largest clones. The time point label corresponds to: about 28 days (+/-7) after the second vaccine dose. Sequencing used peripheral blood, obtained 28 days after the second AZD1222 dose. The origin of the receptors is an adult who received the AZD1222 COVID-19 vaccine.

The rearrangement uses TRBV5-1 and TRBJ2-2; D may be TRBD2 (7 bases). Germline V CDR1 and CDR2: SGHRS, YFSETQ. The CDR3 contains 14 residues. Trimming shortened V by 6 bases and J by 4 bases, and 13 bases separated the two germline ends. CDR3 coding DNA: TGCGCCAGCAACAGGGAGGGCGGCACCGGGGAGCTGTTTTTT. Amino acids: CASNREGGTGELFF.

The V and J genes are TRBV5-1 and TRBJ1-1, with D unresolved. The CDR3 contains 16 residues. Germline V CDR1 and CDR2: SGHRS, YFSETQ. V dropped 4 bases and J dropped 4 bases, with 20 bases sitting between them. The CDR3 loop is CASSPGGKWASTEAFF. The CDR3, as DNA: TGCGCCAGCAGCCCCGGAGGAAAATGGGCGAGCACTGAAGCTTTCTTT.

In nucleotides, the CDR3 is TGTGCCAGTAGTACAGGGGGGGAGGAAAAACTGTTTTTT. Translated, it gives CASSTGGEEKLFF. The chain uses TRBV19 and TRBJ1-4, with 7 bases matching TRBD1. The CDR3 has 13 residues. Germline CDR1 reads LNHDA; CDR2 reads SQIVND (reference sequence). V trimming: 4 bases; J trimming: 8 bases; junction bases outside the gene matches: 4.

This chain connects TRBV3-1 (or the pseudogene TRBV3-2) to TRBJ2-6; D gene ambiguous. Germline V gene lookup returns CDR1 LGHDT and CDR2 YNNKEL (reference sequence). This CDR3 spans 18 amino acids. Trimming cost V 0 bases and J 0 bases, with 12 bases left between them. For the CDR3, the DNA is TGTGCCAGCAGCCAAGATGTGGGCAGACTCTCTGGGGCCAACGTCCTGACTTTC. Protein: CASSQDVGRLSGANVLTF.

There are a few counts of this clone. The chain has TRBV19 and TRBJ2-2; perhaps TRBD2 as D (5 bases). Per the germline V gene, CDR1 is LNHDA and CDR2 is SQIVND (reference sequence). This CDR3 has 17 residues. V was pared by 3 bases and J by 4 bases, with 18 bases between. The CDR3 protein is CASSISSGSAITGELFF. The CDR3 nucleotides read TGTGCCAGTAGTATCTCTTCGGGATCGGCGATCACCGGGGAGCTGTTTTTT.

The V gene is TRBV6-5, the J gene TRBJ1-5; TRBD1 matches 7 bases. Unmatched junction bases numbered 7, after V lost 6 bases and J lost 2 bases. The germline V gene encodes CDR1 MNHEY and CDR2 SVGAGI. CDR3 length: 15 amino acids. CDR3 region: CASRSPGQRNQPQHF. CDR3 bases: TGTGCCAGCAGATCCCCGGGACAGCGCAATCAGCCCCAGCATTTT.

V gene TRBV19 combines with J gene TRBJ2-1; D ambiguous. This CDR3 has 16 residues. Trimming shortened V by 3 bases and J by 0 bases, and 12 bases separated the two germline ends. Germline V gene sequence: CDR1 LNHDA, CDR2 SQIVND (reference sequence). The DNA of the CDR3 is TGTGCCAGTAGTATTAGAGTCCTCAGCTCCTACAATGAGCAGTTCTTC. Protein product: CASSIRVLSSYNEQFF.

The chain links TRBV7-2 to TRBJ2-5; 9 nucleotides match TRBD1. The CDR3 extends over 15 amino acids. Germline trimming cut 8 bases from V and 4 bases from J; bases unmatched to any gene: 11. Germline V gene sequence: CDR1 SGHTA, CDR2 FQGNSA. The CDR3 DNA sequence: TGTGCCAGCGGTACATATAGGACAGGGGTAGAGACCCAGTACTTC. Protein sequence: CASGTYRTGVETQYF.